A selection of T cell receptor beta chains follows, all from one sample in a study of blood T cell repertoires in COVID-19. The data were produced by immunoSEQ multiplex PCR, yet TCRdb's version contains in-frame clones alone and is incomplete. The table records about 210,000 clones, over 70% of them present only once. Sequencing was carried out using peripheral blood. The receptors were sampled from a woman aged 70-85 years with acute or convalescent COVID-19. Both conserved end residues are trimmed from each CDR3. A D gene is named only where the DNA matches it firmly. Where a row states a size, it is once, few, many or the class of an expanded clone; other rows omit it.

j_gene	abundance	v_gene	d_gene	CDR3aa
TRBJ1-4	many	TRBV5-8	TRBD1	ASSPGQGAYEKLF
TRBJ1-2	-	TRBV5-1	-	ASSLATGNYGYT
TRBJ1-2	-	TRBV9	TRBD1	ASSVVEGARGYT
TRBJ2-1	-	TRBV21-1	-	ASSKGRLVRSYNEQF
TRBJ2-5	few	TRBV25-1	-	ASSDARTEQETQY
TRBJ2-7	-	TRBV18	TRBD2	ASSPEVAGRSYEQY
TRBJ1-5	-	TRBV30	-	AWSGAGINQPQH
TRBJ1-2	-	TRBV7-2	TRBD1	ASSLGRGQGDYGYT
TRBJ2-7	-	TRBV11-2	-	ASSPVAGVSYEQY
TRBJ1-5	few	TRBV21-1	-	ASSLRPTGEGRWQPQH
TRBJ2-7	-	TRBV11-2	-	ASSSSAGQQY
TRBJ2-5	-	TRBV29-1	-	SVESGRGTRETQY
TRBJ2-7	once	TRBV18	TRBD2	ASSPTGGRYEQY
TRBJ2-7	-	TRBV11-2	-	ASSLDLAGALYEQY
TRBJ2-1	-	TRBV9	-	ASSVNPSLGNEQF
TRBJ2-4	-	TRBV5-1	TRBD2	ASSLTGTSGVQNIQY
TRBJ2-1	-	TRBV4-1	-	ASSQETRSEQF
TRBJ2-5	-	TRBV7-2	TRBD2	ASSFIAGVGTQY
TRBJ1-1	-	TRBV5-1	TRBD1	ASSSLGQAPNTEAF
TRBJ1-1	few	TRBV7-8	TRBD1	ASSREAGQGAAEAF
TRBJ1-4	few	TRBV10-2	TRBD1	ASSESPQGNEKLF
TRBJ1-1	-	TRBV5-1	-	ASSETGGSTEAF
TRBJ2-6	once	TRBV2	-	ASSGGNSGANVLT
TRBJ2-5	-	TRBV14	TRBD1	ASSRDRVETQY
TRBJ1-5	-	TRBV6-5	-	ASSLGGDNQPQH
TRBJ2-3	many	TRBV3-1/TRBV3-2	-	ASSQDEDLDTQY
TRBJ1-3	-	TRBV7-2	TRBD1	ASSPQTGSGNTIY
TRBJ1-2	few	TRBV18	-	ASSPPQSGGSYGYT
TRBJ1-5	few	TRBV5-8	TRBD1	ASSPDRHQPQH
TRBJ1-2	-	TRBV3-1/TRBV3-2	TRBD1	ASSQGTGQGFNGYT
TRBJ2-7	-	TRBV10-1	TRBD1	ASSAGQGYEQY
TRBJ2-5	many	TRBV7-9	-	ASGRGPPGRETQY
TRBJ2-2	-	TRBV7-2	-	AIDLKNTGELF
TRBJ1-3	-	TRBV30	-	AWNHRASGNTIY
TRBJ1-4	-	TRBV5-1	TRBD1	ASRPGGGREKLF
TRBJ1-5	once	TRBV15	TRBD1	ATRGQANQPQH
TRBJ2-2	-	TRBV9	-	ASSVAATTNTGELF
TRBJ2-5	-	TRBV7-6	-	ASSLSESSGQY
TRBJ2-5	-	TRBV3-1/TRBV3-2	-	ASSSTRIEAQETQY
TRBJ1-1	-	TRBV5-1	-	ASSPQTEGEAF
TRBJ2-2	once	TRBV7-3	TRBD2	ASSPGLAGGYGTGELF